This T cell receptor beta chain was observed in a study of blood T cell repertoires in COVID-19. Across the whole study: Sites across the United States, Italy and Spain contributed samples from acute and convalescent COVID-19.

The count of this clone is one. Method: immunoSEQ multiplex PCR; TCRdb's copy keeps in-frame clones and lacks some. Of under 150,000 clones in the sample, 85% are singletons; the top ten hold roughly an eighth. CDR1 is SGHRS, CDR2 YFSETQ, per germline. The CDR3 sequence is 15 residues long. Trimming took 3 bases from V and 2 from J, leaving 15 bases between them. The V and J genes are TRBV5-1 and TRBJ2-7; D is perhaps TRBD2 (5 bases). Sequencing used peripheral blood. This sequence was found in a human donor in a cohort sampled during active COVID-19. The CDR3 coding sequence is TGCGCCAGCAGCTCCCCCGAGGGCCCAACCTACGAGCAGTACTTC. Its protein product is CASSSPEGPTYEQYF.